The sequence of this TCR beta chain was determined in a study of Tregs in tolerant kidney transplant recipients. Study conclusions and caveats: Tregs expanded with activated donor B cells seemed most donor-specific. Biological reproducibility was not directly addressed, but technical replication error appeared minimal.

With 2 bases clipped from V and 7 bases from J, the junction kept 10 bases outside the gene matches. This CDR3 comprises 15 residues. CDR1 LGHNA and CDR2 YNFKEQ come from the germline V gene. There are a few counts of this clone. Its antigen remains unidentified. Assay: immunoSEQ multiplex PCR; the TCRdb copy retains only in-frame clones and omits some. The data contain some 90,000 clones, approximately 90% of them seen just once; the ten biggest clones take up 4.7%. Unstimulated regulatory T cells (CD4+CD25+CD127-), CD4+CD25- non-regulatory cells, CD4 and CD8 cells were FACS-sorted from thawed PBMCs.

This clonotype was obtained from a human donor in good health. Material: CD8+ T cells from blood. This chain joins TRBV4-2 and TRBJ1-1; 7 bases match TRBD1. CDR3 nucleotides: TGTGCCAGCAGCCAACCCATGACAGGGACAGATGAAGCTTTCTTT. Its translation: CASSQPMTGTDEAFF.